The 30 T cell receptor beta chains presented below share a single source sample, sequenced in a study of T cells after yellow fever vaccination. TCRdb analysed the 5' RACE reads with MiXCR anew, one entry per CDR3 protein. Among about 340,000 distinct CDR3 sequences listed, about 9.5% were seen once. The sequencing used PBMCs, collected on the day of the first yellow fever vaccination. The receptors were gathered from a man aged 18 to 30 who received the YFV17D yellow fever vaccine.

This clonotype has just a few counts. This chain connects TRBV29-1 to TRBJ2-7; 8 positions match TRBD1. The CDR3 covers 12 residues. CDR1 SQVTM and CDR2 ANQGSEA come from the germline V gene. The V gene end was trimmed by 7 bases and the J gene end by 5 bases; junction bases not matched to a gene: 7. The CDR3 nucleotides read TGCAGCGCTGGACAGGGCGTAGACGAGCAGTACTTC. This codes for CSAGQGVDEQYF.

The chain joins TRBV7-2 to TRBJ2-3; D perhaps matches TRBD1 (6 bases). Germline values: CDR1 SGHTA, CDR2 FQGNSA. V was cut by 5 bases and J by 0 bases, with 12 bases left in between. The CDR3 is 15 amino acids. CDR3 bases: TGTGCCAGCAGCAAGGACAGACTTAGCACAGATACGCAGTATTTT. Protein: CASSKDRLSTDTQYF.

In this sample, this clonotype turned up many times. The chain uses TRBV12-3 or TRBV12-4 and TRBJ2-5; TRBD2 might be the D (6 bases). Trimming removed 3 bases from V and 4 bases from J, with 9 bases in between. The CDR3 has 13 amino acids. The CDR3 protein is CASSFGGLETQYF. The CDR3 bases are TGTGCCAGCAGTTTTGGGGGACTAGAGACCCAGTACTTC.

This clonotype has a single count. V and J are TRBV7-6 and TRBJ1-2; D is undetermined. The CDR3 sequence is 15 residues long. Germline V gene sequence: CDR1 SGHVS, CDR2 FNYEAQ. Trimming took off 6 bases at V and 4 bases at J, with 18 bases between the two ends. The CDR3 DNA reads TGTGCCAGCAGTTCTGAGGCTGGGCTGATCTATGGCTACACCTTC. It translates to CASSSEAGLIYGYTF.

The chain links TRBV4-2 to TRBJ2-1, with 9 bases fitting TRBD2. V dropped 5 bases and J dropped 2; count of bases not matched to a gene: 7. CDR3 size: 16 residues. Germline loops: CDR1 LGHNA, CDR2 YNFKEQ. The CDR3 reads CASSTPRTSAYNEQFF. Here the CDR3 DNA reads TGTGCCAGCAGCACGCCCCGGACTAGCGCCTACAATGAGCAGTTCTTC.

The rearrangement links TRBV5-1 to TRBJ2-1, with 9 bases lining up with TRBD1. The J segment lost 7 bases and the V segment lost 2 bases, leaving 7 bases of the junction unmatched. Germline V gene data show CDR1 as SGHRS and CDR2 as YFSETQ. The CDR3 length is 15 residues. In nucleotides, the CDR3 is TGCGCCAGCAGCTTAGGGACAGGGATCTGGAATGAGCAGTTCTTC. The encoded protein is CASSLGTGIWNEQFF.

The chain carries TRBV12-3 or TRBV12-4 and TRBJ1-1; possibly TRBD1 for D (6 bases). This CDR3 comprises 13 residues. The V end lost 2 bases, the J end lost 7 bases, and 11 bases lay between the germline ends. The CDR3 region has the DNA TGTGCCAGCAGTTTATCAGGGGTTAGTGAAGCTTTCTTT. It encodes CASSLSGVSEAFF.

This clonotype has a count of ten or more. The chain couples TRBV7-2 to TRBJ1-2; no definite D call. Germline V gene lookup returns CDR1 SGHTA and CDR2 FQGNSA. Trimming left V 1 base short and J 4 bases short, with 10 bases between. The CDR3 is made up of 14 amino acids. CDR3 protein: CASSLDAVSYGYTF. CDR3 in DNA: TGTGCCAGCAGCTTAGACGCGGTTAGCTATGGCTACACCTTC.

This chain links TRBV15 with TRBJ2-3; D may be TRBD2 (6 bases). The CDR3 has 15 residues. Deletions cut 1 base from V and 5 bases from J, with 13 bases between. Looked up from germline, CDR1 is LNHNV and CDR2 is YYDKDF (reference sequence). The CDR3 reads CATSRARASEDTQYF. CDR3 coding DNA: TGTGCCACCAGCAGAGCTCGGGCTAGCGAAGATACGCAGTATTTT.

This clonotype was observed a handful of times. The chain joins TRBV7-2 to TRBJ2-3, with no clear D. This CDR3 is built from 14 residues. V was shortened by 3 bases and J by 0 bases, with 7 bases between the two germline ends. Germline CDR1 SGHTA, CDR2 FQGNSA. CDR3 in amino acids: CASSFWTSTDTQYF. CDR3 bases: TGTGCCAGCAGCTTTTGGACGAGCACAGATACGCAGTATTTT.

This clonotype was detected ten times or more. The CDR3 DNA sequence: TGTGCCAGCAGCAGGGACGGGAATCAGCCCCAGCATTTT. Residues: CASSRDGNQPQHF. The chain joins TRBV12-3 or TRBV12-4 to TRBJ1-5; D might be TRBD1 (5 bases). V dropped 6 bases and J dropped 4 bases, with 10 bases sitting between them. CDR3 length equals 13 residues.

The V and J genes are TRBV5-1 and TRBJ2-5; maybe TRBD2 (5 bases). The CDR3 length is 13 residues. In germline, CDR1 is SGHRS, CDR2 YFSETQ. The V gene lost 4 bases and the J gene lost 1 base, with 8 bases spanning the gap. CDR3: CASSGSPQETQYF. CDR3 coding DNA: TGCGCCAGCAGCGGGAGCCCCCAAGAGACCCAGTACTTC.

This clonotype was seen at least ten times. The chain couples TRBV29-1 to TRBJ1-1; possibly TRBD1 for D (6 bases). Germline-derived CDR1 and CDR2 are SQVTM and ANQGSEA. This CDR3 has 13 amino acids. V shed 5 bases and J shed 5 bases, with 15 bases lying between them. CDR3 sequence reads: CSVLGGRGTEAFF. As DNA, the CDR3 is TGCAGCGTTCTTGGGGGCAGAGGAACTGAAGCTTTCTTT.

The chain is built from TRBV10-3 and TRBJ1-1, with D perhaps TRBD1 (5 bases). This CDR3 is built from 15 residues. Germline CDR1 ENHRY, CDR2 SYGVKD. Trimming removed 3 bases from V and 3 bases from J, with 14 bases in between. CDR3 nucleotides: TGTGCCATCAGTGACAGGGTCGGTTTGGACACTGAAGCTTTCTTT. This sequence encodes CAISDRVGLDTEAFF.

The sample holds many counts of this clonotype. The chain joins TRBV5-1 to TRBJ2-1, with 8 bases that match TRBD1. The CDR3 extends over 14 amino acids. V was clipped by 4 bases and J by 9 bases; unmatched bases: 9. Looked up from germline, CDR1 is SGHRS and CDR2 is YFSETQ. The CDR3 protein is CASSGFTGGSEQFF. The DNA for the CDR3 is TGCGCCAGCAGCGGCTTCACAGGGGGAAGTGAGCAGTTCTTC.

The chain recombines TRBV5-1 with TRBJ2-1; 9 bases map to TRBD2. The trim removed 0 bases at V and 8 bases at J, leaving 9 bases unmatched. Germline V gene lookup returns CDR1 SGHRS and CDR2 YFSETQ. CDR3 length: 16 amino acids. This CDR3 is CASSLAARGGLDEQFF. Written as DNA, the CDR3 is TGCGCCAGCAGCTTGGCTGCGCGGGGGGGCCTCGATGAGCAGTTCTTC. The full variable domain, its missing parts supplied by reference TRBV5-1 and TRBJ2-1, is KAGVTQTPRYLIKTRGQQVTLSCSPISGHRSVSWYQQTPGQGLQFLFEYFSETQRNKGNFPGRFSGRQFSNSRSEMNVSTLELGDSALYLCASSLAARGGLDEQFFGPGTRLTVL.

This clonotype has just a few counts. This sequence joins TRBV30 and TRBJ2-3; a possible D gene is TRBD1 (6 bases). The length of the CDR3 is 16 residues. In germline, CDR1 is GTSNPN, CDR2 SVGIG (reference sequence). V was trimmed by 4 bases and J by 4 bases, leaving 21 bases between them. CDR3 region: CAWTRMGRGVADTQYF. In DNA form, the CDR3 reads TGTGCCTGGACTCGTATGGGCAGGGGAGTTGCAGATACGCAGTATTTT.

A word on this clonotype: This sequence may be a read error, since a much larger clone differs from it by one base. The gene calls are TRBV20-1 and TRBJ2-7; the match to TRBD1 covers 9 bases. Germline V CDR1 and CDR2: DFQATT, SNEGSKA (reference sequence). The CDR3 totals 14 residues. CDR3 DNA: TGCTGTGCTAGAGATCCCGGGACAGGGTACGAGCAGTACTTC. This gives the protein CCARDPGTGYEQYF.

The chain couples TRBV9 to TRBJ1-6, with D perhaps matching TRBD1 (6 bases). Trimming removed 7 bases at V and 4 bases at J, with 18 bases between. The CDR3 spans 16 residues. Germline lookup yields CDR1 SGDLS and CDR2 YYNGEE. This CDR3 is CASGGHSGPYNSPLHF. The CDR3 nucleotides are TGTGCCAGCGGGGGACATTCGGGACCATATAATTCACCCCTCCACTTT.

In its sample, this clonotype was seen many times. The gene calls are TRBV12-3 or TRBV12-4 and TRBJ2-1; 15 bases line up with TRBD2. The CDR3 length is 19 residues. J gave up 2 bases and V 5 bases, and 10 bases lay outside the gene matches. CDR3: CASSKGLAGGRNTYNEQFF. The CDR3 DNA reads TGTGCCAGCAGTAAGGGACTAGCGGGGGGCCGGAACACCTACAATGAGCAGTTCTTC.

At least ten counts were recorded for this clonotype. The rearrangement links TRBV12-3 or TRBV12-4 to TRBJ2-7, with no clear D. Between the trimmed V and J ends, which lost 3 bases and 1 base, there was a span of 4 bases. The CDR3 consists of 12 residues. Here the CDR3 reads CASSFESYEQYF. The CDR3 coding sequence is TGTGCCAGCAGTTTTGAGTCCTACGAGCAGTACTTC.

The genes are TRBV5-1 and TRBJ2-3; 9 positions agree with TRBD2. Germline values: CDR1 SGHRS, CDR2 YFSETQ. This CDR3 comprises 18 residues. Trimming took 0 bases from V and 0 from J; bases not matched to a gene: 8. CDR3 in amino acids: CASSLDAAGGPSTDTQYF. CDR3 sequence (DNA): TGCGCCAGCAGCTTGGATGCAGCGGGGGGCCCTAGCACAGATACGCAGTATTTT.

This clonotype was recorded a few times. The J gene is TRBJ1-5, the V gene TRBV6-2 or TRBV6-3, with D possibly TRBD1 on 5 matching bases. This CDR3 has 15 amino acids. Germline-derived CDR1 and CDR2 are MNHEY and SVGEGT. Trimming took 5 bases from V and 2 from J, leaving 13 bases between them. The CDR3 coding sequence is TGTGCCAGCAGTCACAGGCGCCGGGGCAATCAGCCCCAGCATTTT. Its translation is CASSHRRRGNQPQHF.

V and J are TRBV7-6 and TRBJ2-5; D is unclear. The CDR3 has 11 residues. Germline V CDR1 and CDR2: SGHVS, FNYEAQ. V lost 5 bases and J lost 7, with 8 bases in between. The CDR3 region has the DNA TGTGCCAGCAGCCCCCTAGGGACCCAGTACTTC. Amino acids: CASSPLGTQYF.

This clonotype has more than one count but fewer than ten. This chain uses TRBV4-3 with TRBJ2-7; D is perhaps TRBD2 (6 bases). Per germline, CDR1 LGHNA and CDR2 YSLEER. The CDR3 has 14 residues. The V and J ends lost 0 bases and 7 bases respectively, with 13 bases between them. The CDR3 here is CASSQESTRGEQYF. CDR3 in DNA: TGCGCCAGCAGCCAAGAATCCACCCGGGGGGAGCAGTACTTC.

In this sample, this clonotype turned up many times. V is TRBV19 and J is TRBJ2-5; weak D call: TRBD1 (5 bases). The CDR3 spans 13 residues. Trimming took 8 bases from V and 1 from J, leaving 11 bases between them. Germline CDR1 is LNHDA and CDR2 is SQIVND (reference sequence). CDR3 amino acids: CASGRALQETQYF. CDR3 sequence (DNA): TGTGCCAGTGGCAGGGCCCTCCAAGAGACCCAGTACTTC.

This clonotype was observed a handful of times. The V and J genes are TRBV10-3 and TRBJ2-7; 9 nucleotides align to TRBD2. CDR1 and CDR2 from the germline V gene are ENHRY and SYGVKD. V lost 4 bases to trimming and J lost 5 bases; unmatched junction nucleotides: 6. The CDR3 consists of 14 residues. The CDR3 bases are TGTGCCATCAGTGCGGCTAGCGGGGACCACGAGCAGTACGTC. Amino acid sequence: CAISAASGDHEQYV.

This clonotype was observed a few times. The chain links TRBV5-1 to TRBJ2-1; the D is unclear. V lost 1 base to trimming and J lost 3 bases, with 11 bases between them. This CDR3 has 15 residues. The V gene's germline CDR1 is SGHRS and CDR2 YFSETQ. In DNA form, the CDR3 reads TGCGCCAGCAGCTTGCAACCGGTAAACTACAATGAGCAGTTCTTC. It encodes CASSLQPVNYNEQFF.

This chain's CDR3 is CASSFRGWGVIGEQYF. The CDR3 nucleotides read TGTGCCAGCAGTTTTAGGGGGTGGGGGGTGATCGGCGAGCAGTACTTC. The chain uses TRBV12-3 or TRBV12-4 and TRBJ2-7; the D call may be TRBD1 or TRBD2 (6 bases each). The CDR3 totals 16 residues. The ends were cut back, 3 bases at V and 6 bases at J, with 21 bases in the middle.

This clonotype has just a few counts. The chain is built from TRBV24-1 and TRBJ2-3; 7 bases agree with TRBD1. The CDR3 has 14 residues. The J segment lost 4 bases and the V segment lost 4 bases, leaving 4 bases of the junction unmatched. Germline CDR1 reads KGHDR; CDR2 reads SFDVKD. CDR3 loop: CATSEQGFSDTQYF. CDR3 bases: TGTGCCACCAGTGAACAGGGGTTCTCAGATACGCAGTATTTT.